This T cell receptor beta chain was obtained from a study of blood T cell repertoires in COVID-19. In the source study's methods: Reference gene primer amplification in the assay estimated nucleated cell counts. The protocol was immunoSEQ multiplex PCR, while the TCRdb copy is restricted to in-frame clones and leaves out a portion. The V and J calls and clone size come from that table; D and trimming were worked out from the DNA. The sample lists nearly 40,000 clones; around 86% were seen once. The germline CDR1 and CDR2 sequences are GTSNPN and SVGIG (reference sequence). The CDR3 sequence is 12 residues long. The V and J ends lost 7 bases and 3 bases, in that order; junction bases with no gene match: 4.

This receptor was identified in a man aged 45-65 years in a cohort sampled during active COVID-19. The chain uses TRBV30 and TRBJ1-1; 8 bases map to TRBD1. What was sequenced was peripheral blood. CDR3 nucleotides: TGTGCCTCGGGACAGGTCTACACTGAAGCTTTCTTT. Its translation: CASGQVYTEAFF.